A selection of T cell receptor beta chains follows, all from one sample in a study of T-cell memory formation after mild COVID-19. TCRdb re-derived calls from the 5' RACE reads in MiXCR, one entry per CDR3 protein. The table lists roughly 350,000 distinct CDR3 sequences, around 20% of them singletons. Sequenced: PBMCs or a T cell subset sorted from them (not recorded which). These receptor sequences come from an adult woman who had mild COVID-19 (a few samples of this study predate the infection). Cell type and time point are not known. Both conserved end residues are part of each CDR3. D genes are given only for firm matches. The size entry is marked missing in some rows and otherwise reads once, few, many or a size class.

d_gene | len | j_gene | v_gene | abundance | CDR3aa | CDR3nt
. | 15 | TRBJ2-3 | TRBV27 | few | CASSPGAWVTDTQYF | TGTGCCAGCAGTCCAGGGGCCTGGGTCACAGATACGCAGTATTTT
TRBD2 | 17 | TRBJ2-5 | TRBV7-6 | . | CASSPRRGGRAGETQYF | TGTGCCAGCAGCCCTAGGCGGGGCGGGAGGGCCGGAGAGACCCAGTACTTC
TRBD1 | 15 | TRBJ2-7 | TRBV4-1 | few | CASSIFPQGGYEQYF | TGCGCCAGCAGCATTTTTCCACAGGGGGGCTACGAGCAGTACTTC
. | 12 | TRBJ1-2 | TRBV27 | . | CATRQANYGYTF | TGTGCCACCCGACAGGCCAACTATGGCTACACCTTC
TRBD2 | 16 | TRBJ2-2 | TRBV27 | many | CASSLWASGNTGELFF | TGTGCCAGCAGTTTATGGGCTAGCGGGAACACCGGGGAGCTGTTTTTT
. | 16 | TRBJ2-1 | TRBV5-1 | . | CASSWGGQSLNNEQFF | TGCGCCAGCAGCTGGGGGGGACAGAGTTTAAACAATGAGCAGTTCTTC
TRBD2 | 16 | TRBJ2-1 | TRBV5-6 | . | CASSPSGRSSYNEQFF | TGTGCCAGCAGCCCTAGCGGAAGGAGCTCCTACAATGAGCAGTTCTTC
TRBD2 | 14 | TRBJ2-3 | TRBV7-2 | many | CASSRLAGRDTQYF | TGTGCCAGCAGCAGACTAGCGGGAAGGGATACGCAGTATTTT
. | 15 | TRBJ2-7 | TRBV6-2/TRBV6-3 | few | CASSRSTGSLYEQYF | TGTGCCAGCAGTAGAAGCACAGGGTCCCTTTACGAGCAGTACTTC
. | 14 | TRBJ2-6 | TRBV6-5 | . | CASSYAGGANVLTF | TGTGCCAGCAGTTACGCGGGAGGGGCCAACGTCCTGACTTTC
. | 14 | TRBJ1-3 | TRBV11-2 | few | CASTPRGSGNTIYF | TGTGCCAGCACACCGAGGGGGTCCGGAAACACCATATATTTT
. | 14 | TRBJ1-6 | TRBV7-2 | . | CASSLGGGVSPLHF | TGTGCCAGCAGCTTAGGGGGTGGGGTTTCACCCCTCCACTTT
TRBD2 | 15 | TRBJ2-5 | TRBV6-6 | . | CASSSTSGGEETQYF | TGTGCCAGCAGTTCGACTAGCGGGGGGGAAGAGACCCAGTACTTC
TRBD2 | 17 | TRBJ2-1 | TRBV5-1 | . | CASSLFSTSGGYNEQFF | TGCGCCAGCAGCTTGTTCTCGACTAGCGGGGGGTACAATGAGCAGTTCTTC
. | 9 | TRBJ1-2 | TRBV20-1 | . | CRQGEGYTF | TGCAGACAGGGAGAGGGCTACACCTTC
TRBD2 | 17 | TRBJ2-5 | TRBV12-3/TRBV12-4 | . | CASSIGRGLADMKTQYF | TGTGCCAGCAGTATAGGCAGGGGACTAGCGGACATGAAGACCCAGTACTTC
. | 12 | TRBJ2-1 | TRBV9 | many | CASSVAGHEQFF | TGTGCCAGCAGCGTAGCCGGCCATGAGCAGTTCTTC
. | 15 | TRBJ1-2 | TRBV7-9 | few | CASSLAGAGGYGYTF | TGTGCCAGCAGCTTAGCAGGGGCCGGTGGCTATGGCTACACCTTC
TRBD1 | 17 | TRBJ2-3 | TRBV12-3/TRBV12-4 | . | CASSTPQGARGTDTQYF | TGTGCCAGCAGCACACCTCAGGGGGCAAGAGGCACAGATACGCAGTATTTT
TRBD2 | 15 | TRBJ2-1 | TRBV7-3 | . | CASRKSGLGDNEQFF | TGTGCCAGCCGGAAGTCGGGACTAGGGGACAATGAGCAGTTCTTC
TRBD1 | 12 | TRBJ2-1 | TRBV6-2/TRBV6-3 | . | CASSDRVNEQFF | TGTGCCAGCAGCGACAGGGTCAATGAGCAGTTCTTC
TRBD1 | 12 | TRBJ1-3 | TRBV5-1 | few | CASSLGDSTIYF | TGCGCCAGCAGCCTCGGGGACAGCACCATATATTTT
TRBD2 | 14 | TRBJ2-3 | TRBV7-2 | many | CASSLSGRTDTQYF | TGTGCCAGCAGCTTGAGCGGGAGAACAGATACGCAGTATTTT
TRBD1 | 15 | TRBJ2-2 | TRBV14 | . | CASRATGGDTGELFF | TGTGCCAGCAGAGCTACAGGGGGCGACACCGGGGAGCTGTTTTTT
. | 14 | TRBJ2-5 | TRBV2 | . | CASSLDGTPGAQYF | TGTGCCAGCAGTCTAGACGGGACTCCCGGAGCCCAGTACTTC
TRBD1 | 16 | TRBJ2-2 | TRBV12-3/TRBV12-4 | many | CASSPWDRSNTGELFF | TGTGCCAGCAGTCCCTGGGACAGATCGAACACCGGGGAGCTGTTTTTT
. | 13 | TRBJ2-7 | TRBV7-9 | . | CASSSRGRSEQYF | TGTGCCAGCAGCTCTCGAGGTCGGTCCGAGCAGTACTTC
. | 13 | TRBJ2-1 | TRBV4-3 | . | CASSQVDYNEQFF | TGCGCCAGCAGCCAAGTCGACTACAATGAGCAGTTCTTC
. | 14 | TRBJ2-3 | TRBV11-2 | few | CASSSHPTTDTQYF | TGTGCCAGCAGCTCCCACCCTACCACAGATACGCAGTATTTT
TRBD1 | 15 | TRBJ1-6 | TRBV5-4 | . | CASSLGQGDNSPLHF | TGTGCCAGCAGCTTGGGGCAGGGGGACAATTCACCCCTCCACTTT
. | 16 | TRBJ2-5 | TRBV7-9 | few | CASSQTRVAYQETQYF | TGTGCCAGCAGCCAAACCCGGGTAGCGTACCAAGAGACCCAGTACTTC
TRBD1 | 13 | TRBJ2-5 | TRBV29-1 | many | CSEGQPSGETQYF | TGCAGCGAGGGACAGCCGTCGGGTGAGACCCAGTACTTC
. | 13 | TRBJ2-5 | TRBV20-1 | . | CSARVSGMETQYF | TGCAGTGCTAGAGTATCTGGTATGGAGACCCAGTACTTC
. | 15 | TRBJ1-5 | TRBV20-1 | . | CSATRSGGRDQPQHF | TGCAGTGCTACGAGAAGTGGGGGCCGGGATCAGCCCCAGCATTTT
. | 13 | TRBJ1-1 | TRBV5-5 | many | CASSLRGDTEAFF | TGTGCCAGCAGTTTAAGGGGAGACACTGAAGCTTTCTTT
TRBD2 | 13 | TRBJ2-1 | TRBV10-3 | . | CAISLADGNEQFF | TGTGCCATCAGTCTAGCGGACGGGAATGAGCAGTTCTTC
. | 16 | TRBJ2-2 | TRBV9 | . | CASSVFNGQNTGELFF | TGTGCCAGCAGCGTATTTAACGGGCAGAACACCGGGGAGCTGTTTTTT
TRBD1 | 15 | TRBJ2-7 | TRBV28 | . | CASSPPLQGAHEQYF | TGTGCCAGCAGTCCACCTCTACAGGGGGCTCACGAGCAGTACTTC
. | 14 | TRBJ1-1 | TRBV7-8 | . | CASSFGGRDTEAFF | TGTGCCAGCAGCTTTGGTGGGAGGGACACTGAAGCTTTCTTT
TRBD2 | 19 | TRBJ2-1 | TRBV11-2 | . | CASSPGLAGGLGSYNEQFF | TGTGCCAGCAGCCCGGGACTAGCGGGGGGGCTGGGGTCCTACAATGAGCAGTTCTTC
TRBD1 | 14 | TRBJ1-2 | TRBV9 | . | CASSAGDREAGYTF | TGTGCCAGCAGCGCCGGAGACAGGGAGGCTGGCTACACCTTC